The source of this T cell receptor (beta chain) is a study of cytomegalovirus exposure and HLA in healthy donors. Across the study: Sequencing of roughly 180 million T cells in an earlier analysis found some 100 million unique TCR beta sequences. Early release data held about 92 million unique TCRs from HLA-typed donors. Whole-study results and caveats: Approximately 160 TCR beta chains were listed as cytomegalovirus-associated.

The V and J ends lost 4 bases and 3 bases, in that order; junction bases with no gene match: 8. The CDR3 runs 15 residues. Germline lookup yields CDR1 SGHDT and CDR2 YYEEEE. Note on this clone: Its antigen is unknown.

PCR amplification relied on 60 Vbeta primers (plus 13 Jbeta primers). Clones were sequenced by immunoSEQ multiplex PCR, and TCRdb holds only the in-frame ones, with some missing. Among about 110,000 clones listed, 70% to 80% were seen once. J is TRBJ2-7 and V is TRBV5-6; 9 bases map to TRBD1. Specimen: PBMCs. This clonotype was sampled from a man aged 60 to 69 in good health and CMV-seronegative. CDR3 DNA sequence: TGTGCCAGCAGCAACCGGGACAGGGCCCGCTACGAGCAGTACTTC. Translating it yields CASSNRDRARYEQYF.